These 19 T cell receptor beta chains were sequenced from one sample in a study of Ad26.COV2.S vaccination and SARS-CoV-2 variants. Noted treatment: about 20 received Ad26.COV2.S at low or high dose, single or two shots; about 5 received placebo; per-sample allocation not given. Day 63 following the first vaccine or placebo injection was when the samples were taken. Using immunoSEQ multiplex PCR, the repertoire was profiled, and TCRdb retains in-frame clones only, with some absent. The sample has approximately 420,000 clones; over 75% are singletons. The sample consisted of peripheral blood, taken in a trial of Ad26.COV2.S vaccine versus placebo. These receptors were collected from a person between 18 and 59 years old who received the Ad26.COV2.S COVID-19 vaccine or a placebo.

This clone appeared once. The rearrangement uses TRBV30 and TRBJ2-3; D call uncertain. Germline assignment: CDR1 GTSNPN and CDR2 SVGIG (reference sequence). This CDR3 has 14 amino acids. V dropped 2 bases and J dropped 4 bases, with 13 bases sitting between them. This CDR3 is CAWSLGILPDTQYF. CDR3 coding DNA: TGTGCCTGGAGTTTGGGGATTCTCCCAGATACGCAGTATTTT.

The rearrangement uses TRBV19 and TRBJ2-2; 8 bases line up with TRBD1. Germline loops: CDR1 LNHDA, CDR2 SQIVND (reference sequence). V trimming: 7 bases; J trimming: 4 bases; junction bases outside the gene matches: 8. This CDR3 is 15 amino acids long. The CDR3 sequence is CASTRTGWATGELFF. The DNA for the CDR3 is TGTGCCAGTACCCGGACAGGGTGGGCCACCGGGGAGCTGTTTTTT. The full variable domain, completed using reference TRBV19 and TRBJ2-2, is DGGITQSPKYLFRKEGQNVTLSCEQNLNHDAMYWYRQDPGQGLRLIYYSQIVNDFQKGDIAEGYSVSREKKESFPLTVTSAQKNPTAFYLCASTRTGWATGELFFGEGSRLTVL.

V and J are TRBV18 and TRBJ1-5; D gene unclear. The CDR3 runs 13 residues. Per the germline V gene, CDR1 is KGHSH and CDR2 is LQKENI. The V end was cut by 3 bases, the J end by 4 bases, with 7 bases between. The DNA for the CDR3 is TGTGCCAGCTCACCCGATCTGAATCAGCCCCAGCATTTT. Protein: CASSPDLNQPQHF. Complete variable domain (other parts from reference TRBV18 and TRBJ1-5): NAGVMQNPRHLVRRRGQEARLRCSPMKGHSHVYWYRQLPEEGLKFMVYLQKENIIDESGMPKERFSAEFPKEGPSILRIQQVVRGDSAAYFCASSPDLNQPQHFGDGTRLSIL.

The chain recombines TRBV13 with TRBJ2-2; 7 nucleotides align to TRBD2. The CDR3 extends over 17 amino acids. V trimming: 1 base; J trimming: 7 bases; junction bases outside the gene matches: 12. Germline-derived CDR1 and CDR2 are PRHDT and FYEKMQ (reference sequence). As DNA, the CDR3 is TGTGCCAGCAGCTTAGCCTCGTTCCAGCGGGGATACGGGGAGCTGTTTTTT. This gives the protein CASSLASFQRGYGELFF.

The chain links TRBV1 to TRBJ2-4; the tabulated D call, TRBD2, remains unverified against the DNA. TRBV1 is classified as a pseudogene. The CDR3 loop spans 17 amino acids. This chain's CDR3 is CTSSQDQAGLAKNIQYF. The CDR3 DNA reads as TGCACCAGCAGCCAAGATCAGGCGGGGTTAGCCAAAAACATTCAGTACTTC.

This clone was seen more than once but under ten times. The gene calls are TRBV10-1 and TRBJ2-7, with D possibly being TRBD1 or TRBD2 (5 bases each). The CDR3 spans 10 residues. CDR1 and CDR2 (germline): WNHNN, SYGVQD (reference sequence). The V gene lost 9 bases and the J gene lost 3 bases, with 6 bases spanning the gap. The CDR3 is CARRGYEQYF. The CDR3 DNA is TGCGCCAGGAGGGGCTACGAGCAGTACTTC.

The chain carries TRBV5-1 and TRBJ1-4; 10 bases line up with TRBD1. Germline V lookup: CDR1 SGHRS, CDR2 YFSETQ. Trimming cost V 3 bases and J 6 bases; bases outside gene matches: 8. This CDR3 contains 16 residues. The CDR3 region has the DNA TGCGCCAGCAGCTCGCGGACAGGGACAGGGGATGAAAAACTGTTTTTT. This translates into CASSSRTGTGDEKLFF.

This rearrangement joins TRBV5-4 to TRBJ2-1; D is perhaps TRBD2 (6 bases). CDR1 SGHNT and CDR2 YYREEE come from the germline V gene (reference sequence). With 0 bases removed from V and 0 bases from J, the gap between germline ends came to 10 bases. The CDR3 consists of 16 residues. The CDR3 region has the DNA TGTGCCAGCAGCTTGGGCCCGGGGGACTCCTACAATGAGCAGTTCTTC. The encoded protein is CASSLGPGDSYNEQFF.

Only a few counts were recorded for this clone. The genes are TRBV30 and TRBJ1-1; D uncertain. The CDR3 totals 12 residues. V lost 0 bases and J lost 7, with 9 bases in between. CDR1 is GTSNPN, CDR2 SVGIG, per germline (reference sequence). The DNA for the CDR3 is TGTGCCTGGAGTGTAAATATGGTTGAAGCTTTCTTT. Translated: CAWSVNMVEAFF.

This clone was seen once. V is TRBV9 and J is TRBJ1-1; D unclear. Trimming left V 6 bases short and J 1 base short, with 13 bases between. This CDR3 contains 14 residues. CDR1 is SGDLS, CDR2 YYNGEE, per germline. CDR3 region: CASTLSGGNTEAFF. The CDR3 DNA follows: TGTGCCAGCACCCTTAGCGGAGGGAACACTGAAGCTTTCTTT.

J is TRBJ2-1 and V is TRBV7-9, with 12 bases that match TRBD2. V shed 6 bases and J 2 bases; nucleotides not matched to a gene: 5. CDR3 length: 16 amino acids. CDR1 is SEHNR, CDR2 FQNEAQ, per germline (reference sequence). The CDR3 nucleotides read TGTGCCAGCAGAATACTAGCGGGGGGAGCCTACAATGAGCAGTTCTTC. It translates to CASRILAGGAYNEQFF.

This chain's CDR3 is CAWSVQKGTIYF. CDR3 bases: TGTGCCTGGAGTGTACAGAAGGGAACCATATATTTT. The V gene is TRBV30, the J gene TRBJ1-3; no reliable D call. V lost 0 bases and J 10 bases, leaving 10 bases between the germline ends. Germline V lookup: CDR1 GTSNPN, CDR2 SVGIG (reference sequence). CDR3 length: 12 residues. Looking up the rest from reference TRBV30 and TRBJ1-3 gives the full variable domain: SQTIHQWPATLVQPVGSPLSLECTVEGTSNPNLYWYRQAAGRGLQLLFYSVGIGQISSEVPQNLSASRPQDRQFILSSKKLLLSDSGFYLCAWSVQKGTIYFGEGSWLTVV.

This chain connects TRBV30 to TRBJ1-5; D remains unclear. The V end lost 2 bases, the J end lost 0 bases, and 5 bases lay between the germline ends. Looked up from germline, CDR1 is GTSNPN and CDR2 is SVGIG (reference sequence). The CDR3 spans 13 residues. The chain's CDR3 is CAWSSGSNQPQHF. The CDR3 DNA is TGTGCCTGGAGTTCGGGTAGCAATCAGCCCCAGCATTTT.

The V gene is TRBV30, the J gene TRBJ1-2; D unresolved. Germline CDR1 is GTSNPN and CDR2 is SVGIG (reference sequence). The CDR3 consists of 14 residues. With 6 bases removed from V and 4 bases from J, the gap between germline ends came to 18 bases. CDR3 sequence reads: CACPPGPDPYGYTF. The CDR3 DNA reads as TGTGCCTGCCCCCCCGGGCCAGACCCCTATGGCTACACCTTC.

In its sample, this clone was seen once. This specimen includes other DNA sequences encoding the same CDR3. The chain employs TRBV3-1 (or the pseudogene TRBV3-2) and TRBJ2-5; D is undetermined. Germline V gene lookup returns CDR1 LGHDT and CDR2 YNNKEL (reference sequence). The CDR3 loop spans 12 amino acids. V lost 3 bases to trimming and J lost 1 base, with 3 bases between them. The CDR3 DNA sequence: TGTGCCAGCAGCCAGGGCCAAGAGACCCAGTACTTC. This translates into CASSQGQETQYF.

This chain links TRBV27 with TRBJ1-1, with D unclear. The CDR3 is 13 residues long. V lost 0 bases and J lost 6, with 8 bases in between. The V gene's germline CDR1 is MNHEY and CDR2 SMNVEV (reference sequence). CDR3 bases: TGTGCCAGCAGTTTATCAGGGTCCCCTGAAGCTTTCTTT. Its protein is CASSLSGSPEAFF.

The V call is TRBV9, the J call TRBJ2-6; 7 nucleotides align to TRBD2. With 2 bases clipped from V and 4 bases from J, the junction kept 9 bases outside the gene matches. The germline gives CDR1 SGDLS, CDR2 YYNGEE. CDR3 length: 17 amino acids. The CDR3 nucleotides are TGTGCCAGCAGCGTCTCCCGGGGGGTGGTCGGGGCCAACGTCCTGACTTTC. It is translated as CASSVSRGVVGANVLTF.

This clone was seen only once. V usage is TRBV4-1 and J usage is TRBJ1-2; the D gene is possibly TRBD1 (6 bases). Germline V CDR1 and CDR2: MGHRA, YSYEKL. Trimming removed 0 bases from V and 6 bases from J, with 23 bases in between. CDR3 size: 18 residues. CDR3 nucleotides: TGCGCCAGCAGCCAAGATCTGGCACAGGGCCCCGCATGGGATGGCTACACCTTC. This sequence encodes CASSQDLAQGPAWDGYTF.

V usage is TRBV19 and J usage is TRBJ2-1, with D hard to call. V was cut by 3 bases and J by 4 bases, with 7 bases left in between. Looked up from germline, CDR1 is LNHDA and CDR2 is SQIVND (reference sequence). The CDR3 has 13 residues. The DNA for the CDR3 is TGTGCCAGTAGTATCGTACAGTACAATGAGCAGTTCTTC. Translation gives CASSIVQYNEQFF.